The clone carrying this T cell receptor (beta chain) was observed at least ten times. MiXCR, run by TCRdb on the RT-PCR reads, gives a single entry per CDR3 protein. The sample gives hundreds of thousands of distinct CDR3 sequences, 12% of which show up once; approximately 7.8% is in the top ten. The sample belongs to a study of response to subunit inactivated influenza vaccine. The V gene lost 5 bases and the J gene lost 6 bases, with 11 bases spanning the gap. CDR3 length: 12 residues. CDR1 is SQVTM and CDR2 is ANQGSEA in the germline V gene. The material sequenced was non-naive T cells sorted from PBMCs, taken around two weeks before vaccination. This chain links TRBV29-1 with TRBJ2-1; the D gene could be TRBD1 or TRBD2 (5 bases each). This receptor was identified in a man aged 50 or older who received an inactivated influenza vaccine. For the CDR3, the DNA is TGCAGCGTTCGGACTGGGGCCAATGAGCAGTTCTTC. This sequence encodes CSVRTGANEQFF.